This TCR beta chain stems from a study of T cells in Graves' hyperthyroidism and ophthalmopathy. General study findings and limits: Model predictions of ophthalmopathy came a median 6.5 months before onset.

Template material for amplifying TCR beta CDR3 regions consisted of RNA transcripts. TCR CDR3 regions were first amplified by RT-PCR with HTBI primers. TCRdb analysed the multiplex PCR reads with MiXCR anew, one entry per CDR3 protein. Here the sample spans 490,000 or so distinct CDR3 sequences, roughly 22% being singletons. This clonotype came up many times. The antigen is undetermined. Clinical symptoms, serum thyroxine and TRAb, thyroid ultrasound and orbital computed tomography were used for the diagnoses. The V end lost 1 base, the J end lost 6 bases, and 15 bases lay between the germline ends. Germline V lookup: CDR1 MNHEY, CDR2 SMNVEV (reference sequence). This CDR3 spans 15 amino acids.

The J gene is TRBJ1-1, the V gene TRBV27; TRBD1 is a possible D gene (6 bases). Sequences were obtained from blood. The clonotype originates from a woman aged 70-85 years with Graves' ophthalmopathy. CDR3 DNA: TGTGCCAGCAGTTTATATAGGGGGGCAGACGCTGAAGCTTTCTTT. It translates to CASSLYRGADAEAFF.